The 15 T cell receptor beta chains below all came from one sample that was sequenced in a study of shared clonotypes between healthy human individuals. Sequencing used immunoSEQ multiplex PCR; TCRdb keeps in-frame clones, though not all of them. The sample contains 1.4 million or so clones, approximately 98.5% of which appear only once. Material: naive CD4+ T cells sorted from blood. Subset specified: CD45RA+ positively selected. Receptors originate from a man younger than 40 in good health.

The chain uses TRBV5-1 and TRBJ2-1, with D possibly being TRBD1 (5 bases). The ends were cut back, 1 base at V and 12 bases at J, with 20 bases in the middle. Germline loops: CDR1 SGHRS, CDR2 YFSETQ. The CDR3 extends over 15 amino acids. CDR3 bases: TGCGCCAGCAGCTTGCTCCAGACAGAAACGAGCTGGCAGTTCTTC. Translation: CASSLLQTETSWQFF.

V gene TRBV12-5 combines with J gene TRBJ2-5; D is unresolved. Germline-derived CDR1 and CDR2 are LGHNT and FRNRAP. The CDR3 is made up of 13 amino acids. Trimming pared 2 bases from V and 5 bases from J, leaving 9 bases between. CDR3 amino acids: CASGLSQGETQYF. The CDR3 DNA reads as TGTGCTAGTGGTTTGTCCCAAGGGGAGACCCAGTACTTC.

About this clone itself: The identical CDR3 is also encoded by other nucleotide sequences in the sample. This chain links TRBV28 with TRBJ1-5; D is undetermined. The CDR3 is 12 residues long. Per germline, CDR1 MDHEN and CDR2 SYDVKM. With 6 bases removed from V and 6 bases from J, the gap between germline ends came to 9 bases. CDR3 DNA sequence: TGTGCCAGCAGCCTAGTGGGTCAGCCCCAGCATTTT. It codes for CASSLVGQPQHF.

V and J are TRBV5-8 and TRBJ1-2; 7 nucleotides line up with TRBD1. V shed 5 bases and J 6 bases; nucleotides not matched to a gene: 7. CDR3 length equals 13 residues. Germline CDR1 reads SGHTS; CDR2 reads YDEGEE. The chain's CDR3 is CASRRTGTDGYTF. As DNA, the CDR3 is TGTGCCAGCAGGCGGACAGGTACAGATGGCTACACCTTC. The full variable domain, its missing parts supplied by reference TRBV5-8 and TRBJ1-2, is EAGVTQSPTHLIKTRGQQATLRCSPISGHTSVYWYQQALGLGLQFLLWYDEGEERNRGNFPPRFSGRQFPNYSSELNVNALELEDSALYLCASRRTGTDGYTFGSGTRLTVV.

The chain couples TRBV20-1 to TRBJ2-7, with TRBD2 as a possible D gene (5 bases). With 4 bases removed from V and 5 bases from J, the gap between germline ends came to 9 bases. Germline V gene sequence: CDR1 DFQATT, CDR2 SNEGSKA (reference sequence). The CDR3 runs to 11 residues. The CDR3 sequence is CSATSNHEQYF. The CDR3 DNA follows: TGCAGTGCTACTAGCAACCACGAGCAGTACTTC.

This rearrangement joins TRBV7-6 to TRBJ2-2, with TRBD2 identical over 12 bases. Germline values: CDR1 SGHVS, CDR2 FNYEAQ. The CDR3 runs to 21 residues. V shed 0 bases, J shed 3 bases, and the junction held 14 bases outside the gene matches. In DNA, the CDR3 is TGTGCCAGCAGCTTAGCGCTTGGGACTAGCGGGCGGACCGCCCACACCGGGGAGCTGTTTTTT. Its protein is CASSLALGTSGRTAHTGELFF.

The CDR3 is CASRSPGERSGANVLTF. In DNA, the CDR3 is TGCGCCAGCCGCTCCCCGGGAGAAAGGTCTGGGGCCAACGTCCTGACTTTC. The V gene is TRBV10-2, the J gene TRBJ2-6; TRBD2 might be the D (6 bases). The germline V gene encodes CDR1 WSHSY and CDR2 SAAADI. CDR3 length: 17 amino acids. V was clipped by 8 bases and J by 1 base, with 18 bases between them.

V is TRBV19 and J is TRBJ2-7; 8 bases line up with TRBD1. The ends lost 5 bases at V and 2 bases at J; junction bases unmatched: 11. The germline V gene encodes CDR1 LNHDA and CDR2 SQIVND (reference sequence). The CDR3 loop spans 16 amino acids. The chain's CDR3 is CASSPTGGKRAYEQYF. The CDR3 coding sequence is TGTGCCAGTAGTCCAACAGGGGGGAAGAGGGCCTACGAGCAGTACTTC.

This chain connects TRBV19 to TRBJ1-5, with D uncertain. Germline V gene data show CDR1 as LNHDA and CDR2 as SQIVND (reference sequence). V lost 6 bases and J lost 6, with 12 bases in between. The CDR3 length is 13 residues. The CDR3 is CASRPSPRQPQHF. The CDR3 nucleotides read TGTGCCAGTAGACCCTCTCCACGTCAGCCCCAGCATTTT.

The chain combines TRBV20-1 with TRBJ2-5, with D unresolved. The germline gives CDR1 DFQATT, CDR2 SNEGSKA (reference sequence). Trimming left V 2 bases short and J 5 bases short, with 6 bases between. CDR3 length equals 11 residues. The CDR3 loop is CSARNLETQYF. The CDR3 nucleotides read TGCAGTGCTAGAAACTTGGAGACCCAGTACTTC.

As DNA, the CDR3 is TGTGCCATCAGAAAACTCGGACAGGGACCCGGGGAGCTGTTTTTT. Encoded protein: CAIRKLGQGPGELFF. This chain joins TRBV10-3 and TRBJ2-2; 8 bases align to TRBD1. Germline CDR1 and CDR2: ENHRY and SYGVKD. The CDR3 has 15 residues. Losses at the gene ends were 6 bases for V and 6 bases for J; bases not matched to a gene: 9.

The rearrangement uses TRBV30 and TRBJ2-1, with 8 nucleotides matching TRBD1. This CDR3 is built from 15 residues. J lost 2 bases, V lost 3 bases, and 6 bases had no gene match. CDR1 and CDR2 from the germline V gene are GTSNPN and SVGIG (reference sequence). CDR3 DNA sequence: TGTGCCTGGAGCCAACCGGGACAGGCCTACAATGAGCAGTTCTTC. This encodes CAWSQPGQAYNEQFF.

The rearrangement joins TRBV6-4 to TRBJ2-2; D perhaps matches TRBD1 (6 bases). Germline lookup yields CDR1 MRHNA and CDR2 SNTAGT. V lost 6 bases and J lost 0, with 14 bases in between. This CDR3 spans 16 amino acids. The CDR3 loop is CASSANRASNTGELFF. The DNA of the CDR3 is TGTGCCAGCAGCGCCAACAGGGCATCGAACACCGGGGAGCTGTTTTTT.

Only one count was recorded for this clone. This chain links TRBV7-9 with TRBJ2-7; D is uncertain. The germline V and J ends were trimmed by 5 bases and 5 bases, with 7 bases remaining between them. The CDR3 is 11 amino acids. The germline gives CDR1 SEHNR, CDR2 FQNEAQ (reference sequence). CDR3 sequence (DNA): TGTGCCAGCAGCCCAAAGAACGAGCAGTACTTC. Amino acids: CASSPKNEQYF.

This chain joins TRBV6-4 and TRBJ2-7; 8 nucleotides line up with TRBD2. The germline CDR1 and CDR2 sequences are MRHNA and SNTAGT. The CDR3 covers 19 residues. Trimming removed 7 bases from V and 2 bases from J; junction bases left unmatched: 22. The CDR3: CASMENGGGGGRPPYEQYF. The CDR3 region has the DNA TGTGCCAGCATGGAGAACGGGGGGGGCGGCGGGAGACCCCCCTACGAGCAGTACTTC.